This T cell receptor beta chain was captured by sequencing in a study of shared clonotypes between healthy human individuals. Each sorted subset replicate got 200 ng genomic DNA, tens of thousands of genomes. The table came from immunoSEQ multiplex PCR; TCRdb's copy has only in-frame clones and leaves some out. The sample consists of under 2,500,000 clones, about 94% of them appearing once. The V end lost 2 bases, the J end lost 2 bases, and 13 bases lay between the germline ends. Per the germline V gene, CDR1 is SNHLY and CDR2 is FYNNEI. CDR3 length: 15 residues. The sample was naive CD4+ T cells sorted from blood. The sample's subset: CD45RA+ positively selected. The chain is built from TRBV2 and TRBJ2-7; a weak D match, TRBD1 (6 bases). The TCR originated in a man in his late teens or twenties in good health. The CDR3 loop reads CASSETRDNAYEQYF. The CDR3, as DNA: TGTGCCAGCAGTGAAACCAGGGACAACGCCTACGAGCAGTACTTC.